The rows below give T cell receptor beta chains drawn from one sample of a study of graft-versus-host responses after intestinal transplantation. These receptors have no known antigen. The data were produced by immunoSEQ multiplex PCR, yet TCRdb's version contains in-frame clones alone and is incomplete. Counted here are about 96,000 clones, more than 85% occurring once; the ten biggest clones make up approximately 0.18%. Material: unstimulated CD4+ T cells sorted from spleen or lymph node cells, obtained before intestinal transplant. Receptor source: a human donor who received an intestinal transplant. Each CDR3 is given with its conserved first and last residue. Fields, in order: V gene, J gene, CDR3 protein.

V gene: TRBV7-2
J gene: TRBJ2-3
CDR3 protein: CASSLASGASTDTQYF

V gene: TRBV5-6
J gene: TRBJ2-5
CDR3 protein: CASSFGAKETQYF

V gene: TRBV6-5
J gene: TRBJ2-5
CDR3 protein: CASSSGGETQYF

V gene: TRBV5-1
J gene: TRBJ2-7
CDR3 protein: CASSLATRTVSYEQYF

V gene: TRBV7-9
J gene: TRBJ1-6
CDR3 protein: CASSLDGGGSPLHF

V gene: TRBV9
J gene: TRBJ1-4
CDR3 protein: CASSSTLAGEKLFF

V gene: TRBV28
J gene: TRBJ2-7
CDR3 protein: CASSRTGSSSYEQYF

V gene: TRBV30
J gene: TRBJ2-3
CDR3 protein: CAWGSQRGVSDTQYF

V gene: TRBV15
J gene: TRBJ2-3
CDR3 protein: CATSRDMGGGPDTQYF

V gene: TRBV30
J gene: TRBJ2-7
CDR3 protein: CAWGPRMGSGGRYEQYF

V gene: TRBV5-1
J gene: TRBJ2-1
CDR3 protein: CASSRNAGYNEQFF

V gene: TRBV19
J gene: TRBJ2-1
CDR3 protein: CASRRLAGVYNEQFF

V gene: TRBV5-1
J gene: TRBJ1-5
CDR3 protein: CASSLGHSNQPQHF

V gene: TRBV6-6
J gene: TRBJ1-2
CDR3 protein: CASSYGGRGSGYTF

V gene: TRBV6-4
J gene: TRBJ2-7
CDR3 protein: CASSPTLSSYEQYF

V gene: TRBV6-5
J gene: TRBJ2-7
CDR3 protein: CASSYMTSGRHEQYF

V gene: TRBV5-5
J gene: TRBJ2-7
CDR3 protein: CASSWGLAVYEQYF